Listed here are 28 T cell receptor beta chains from one sample, sequenced in a study of blood T cell repertoires in COVID-19. Libraries were prepared by immunoSEQ multiplex PCR; TCRdb keeps only in-frame clonotypes and omits some of them. The sample has 450,000 or so clones; 75% to 90% are singletons. The sequenced sample was peripheral blood. These receptors all stem from a woman aged 40 to 55 with COVID-19, enrolled during active disease.

The rearrangement joins TRBV5-1 to TRBJ1-2; 12 bases match TRBD1. J gave up 6 bases and V 3 bases, and 3 bases lay outside the gene matches. The CDR3 length is 14 residues. Germline V lookup: CDR1 SGHRS, CDR2 YFSETQ. The CDR3 coding sequence is TGCGCCAGCAGCTCGGGACAGGGGGCTGATGGCTACACCTTC. Amino acids: CASSSGQGADGYTF.

This chain links TRBV9 with TRBJ1-3; D is undetermined. CDR3 size: 15 residues. Germline V gene lookup returns CDR1 SGDLS and CDR2 YYNGEE. Trimming stripped 0 bases from V and 2 bases from J, with 9 bases between. DNA of the CDR3: TGTGCCAGCAGCGTAGGCCCCCAGGCTGGAAACACCATATATTTT. Its translation is CASSVGPQAGNTIYF.

The CDR3 region has the DNA TGTGCCACCAGCAGAGAATTCGGAACTAGCGGGATATACGAGCAGTACTTC. Residues: CATSREFGTSGIYEQYF. The chain has TRBV15 and TRBJ2-7, with 10 bases lining up with TRBD2. The length of the CDR3 is 17 residues. The V and J ends lost 0 bases and 4 bases, in that order; junction bases with no gene match: 9. The germline V gene has CDR1 LNHNV and CDR2 YYDKDF (reference sequence).

This rearrangement joins TRBV19 to TRBJ1-2; possibly TRBD1 for D (6 bases). The CDR3 spans 17 residues. The germline V and J ends were trimmed by 5 bases and 0 bases, with 19 bases remaining between them. Germline loops: CDR1 LNHDA, CDR2 SQIVND (reference sequence). CDR3 nucleotides: TGTGCCAGTAGTTCTCCCGGACAGAGAGCTCCTAACTATGGCTACACCTTC. Translated, it gives CASSSPGQRAPNYGYTF.

The genes are TRBV10-3 and TRBJ1-4, with 8 nucleotides matching TRBD1. V trimming: 10 bases; J trimming: 6 bases; junction bases outside the gene matches: 4. CDR3 length: 12 amino acids. The germline CDR1 and CDR2 sequences are ENHRY and SYGVKD. In DNA, the CDR3 is TGTGCCACTGGACAGGGTGATGAAAAACTGTTTTTT. Translating it yields CATGQGDEKLFF.

The chain uses TRBV5-6 and TRBJ1-2, with no clear D. The CDR3 length is 12 residues. CDR1 SGHDT and CDR2 YYEEEE come from the germline V gene. The V gene lost 0 bases and the J gene lost 8 bases, with 8 bases spanning the gap. The DNA for the CDR3 is TGTGCCAGCAGCTTGGAGAGGGAAGGCTACACCTTC. It codes for CASSLEREGYTF.

The chain uses TRBV27 and TRBJ2-7; 7 bases are a match to TRBD1. CDR1 MNHEY and CDR2 SMNVEV come from the germline V gene (reference sequence). This CDR3 has 14 residues. V lost 3 bases to trimming and J lost 3 bases; unmatched junction nucleotides: 5. CDR3 protein: CASSFQGEGYEQYF. CDR3 nucleotides: TGTGCCAGCAGTTTTCAGGGGGAAGGCTACGAGCAGTACTTC.

The chain has TRBV3-1 (or the pseudogene TRBV3-2) and TRBJ1-1, with 11 bases that match TRBD1. The germline CDR1 and CDR2 sequences are LGHDT and YNNKEL (reference sequence). This CDR3 comprises 17 residues. Unmatched junction bases numbered 10, after V lost 1 base and J lost 6 bases. The CDR3, as DNA: TGTGCCAGCAGCCAAGTCGGACAGGGGGCAAAAGGGTCTGAAGCTTTCTTT. It specifies CASSQVGQGAKGSEAFF.

CDR3 region: CASSQGQNYGYTF. In nucleotides, the CDR3 is TGTGCCAGCTCCCAGGGACAGAACTATGGCTACACCTTC. J is TRBJ1-2 and V is TRBV18; TRBD1 matches at 7 bases. V shed 6 bases, J shed 2 bases, and the junction held 3 bases outside the gene matches. The germline V gene has CDR1 KGHSH and CDR2 LQKENI. The CDR3 is 13 residues long.

The chain carries TRBV5-1 and TRBJ1-2; a possible D gene is TRBD1 (5 bases). This CDR3 contains 15 residues. V gave up 4 bases and J gave up 5 bases, with 18 bases separating them. The germline V gene encodes CDR1 SGHRS and CDR2 YFSETQ. The CDR3 DNA reads as TGCGCCAGCAGCCTGGGTGCGACAGCCACTTATGGCTACACCTTC. Translated, it gives CASSLGATATYGYTF.

The CDR3: CASSSSGTSSGNTIYF. CDR3 nucleotide sequence: TGTGCCAGCAGCTCCTCCGGGACATCGTCTGGAAACACCATATATTTT. The chain is built from TRBV14 and TRBJ1-3, with D possibly TRBD1 on 6 matching bases. The ends were cut back, 5 bases at V and 1 base at J, with 15 bases in the middle. This CDR3 is built from 16 residues. Germline-derived CDR1 and CDR2 are SGHDN and FVKESK.

The chain uses TRBV19 and TRBJ2-1; the D gene is possibly TRBD2 (5 bases). Germline CDR1 is LNHDA and CDR2 is SQIVND (reference sequence). CDR3 length: 12 residues. V lost 7 bases and J 9 bases, leaving 13 bases between the germline ends. The CDR3: CASNSLAGEQFF. CDR3 sequence (DNA): TGTGCCAGTAATAGCCTAGCCGGTGAGCAGTTCTTC.

The chain couples TRBV5-1 to TRBJ2-7; 7 bases agree with TRBD1. CDR1 and CDR2 from the germline V gene are SGHRS and YFSETQ. This CDR3 is built from 15 residues. V was pared by 1 base and J by 9 bases, with 13 bases of the junction left unmatched. The CDR3 loop is CASSLLTGEADAQYF. The CDR3 DNA follows: TGCGCCAGCAGCTTGCTCACAGGGGAAGCCGATGCGCAGTACTTC.

This chain's CDR3 is CASSPLGSGQYF. The CDR3, as DNA: TGTGCCAGCAGCCCCCTTGGGTCGGGGCAGTACTTC. The chain uses TRBV3-1 (or the pseudogene TRBV3-2) and TRBJ2-7, with D unclear. Germline V gene lookup returns CDR1 LGHDT and CDR2 YNNKEL (reference sequence). Between the trimmed V and J ends, which lost 4 bases and 9 bases, there was a span of 13 bases. This CDR3 spans 12 amino acids.

A few counts support this clone. The gene calls are TRBV27 and TRBJ1-1, with 9 bases that match TRBD1. Germline CDR1 MNHEY, CDR2 SMNVEV (reference sequence). The junction had 4 bases not matched to a gene; V was cut back by 3 bases and J by 5 bases. The CDR3 has 14 amino acids. The CDR3 spells CASSFDRGLTEAFF. The CDR3, as DNA: TGTGCCAGCAGTTTTGACAGGGGGTTAACTGAAGCTTTCTTT.

The chain couples TRBV5-1 to TRBJ2-7, with a possible D match to TRBD1 (7 bases). The CDR3 has 14 residues. V was clipped by 0 bases and J by 6 bases, with 13 bases between them. Per the germline V gene, CDR1 is SGHRS and CDR2 is YFSETQ. The CDR3 coding sequence is TGCGCCAGCAGCTTGGCTCGCCAGGGGGGCGAGCAGTACTTC. This gives the protein CASSLARQGGEQYF.

This sequence joins TRBV5-6 and TRBJ2-1; 9 bases map to TRBD1. This CDR3 region has 15 residues. V dropped 0 bases and J dropped 4; count of bases not matched to a gene: 2. The germline CDR1 and CDR2 sequences are SGHDT and YYEEEE. The CDR3 is CASSLDGTGYNEQFF. As DNA, the CDR3 is TGTGCCAGCAGCTTGGATGGGACAGGGTACAATGAGCAGTTCTTC. Drawing the rest from reference TRBV5-6 and TRBJ2-1, the complete variable domain is DAGVTQSPTHLIKTRGQQVTLRCSPKSGHDTVSWYQQALGQGPQFIFQYYEEEERQRGNFPDRFSGHQFPNYSSELNVNALLLGDSALYLCASSLDGTGYNEQFFGPGTRLTVL.

The V call is TRBV6-6, the J call TRBJ2-2; the match to TRBD2 covers 9 bases. The V and J ends lost 4 bases and 7 bases, in that order; junction bases with no gene match: 10. The germline V gene has CDR1 MNHNY and CDR2 SVGAGI (reference sequence). This CDR3 has 16 residues. The CDR3, as DNA: TGTGCCAGCAGTTCCCAGGTGGTAGCGGGGGACGGGGAGCTGTTTTTT. Residues: CASSSQVVAGDGELFF.

The chain combines TRBV7-9 with TRBJ1-2, with no clear D. The V gene's germline CDR1 is SEHNR and CDR2 FQNEAQ (reference sequence). The CDR3 loop spans 11 amino acids. Trimming removed 2 bases at V and 6 bases at J, with 4 bases between. Here the CDR3 DNA reads TGTGCCAGCAGCTTACGAGATGGCTACACCTTC. This codes for CASSLRDGYTF.

The V call is TRBV28, the J call TRBJ2-4; 8 bases line up with TRBD2. J lost 1 base, V lost 3 bases, and 5 bases had no gene match. CDR1 is MDHEN, CDR2 SYDVKM, per germline. The CDR3 is 16 amino acids. CDR3 sequence (DNA): TGTGCCAGCAGTTTTCCCCGGGAGGGCGCCAAAAACATTCAGTACTTC. Its translation: CASSFPREGAKNIQYF.

V and J are TRBV12-3 or TRBV12-4 and TRBJ1-2, with TRBD1 matching over 9 bases. The V gene end was trimmed by 5 bases and the J gene end by 6 bases; junction bases not matched to a gene: 4. This CDR3 comprises 13 residues. The CDR3 sequence is CASSRQGVHGYTF. In DNA, the CDR3 is TGTGCCAGCAGTCGACAGGGGGTACATGGCTACACCTTC.

This clone was seen once. The chain links TRBV2 to TRBJ2-1; D is possibly TRBD2 (5 bases). This CDR3 is 14 amino acids long. V lost 1 base and J lost 9, with 13 bases in between. Germline CDR1 is SNHLY and CDR2 is FYNNEI. DNA of the CDR3: TGTGCCAGCAGTGAAGGCGGCGGGTCTTTTGAGCAGTTCTTC. The encoded protein is CASSEGGGSFEQFF.

This chain joins TRBV7-9 and TRBJ1-1; tentative D call: TRBD1 (6 bases). Germline loops: CDR1 SEHNR, CDR2 FQNEAQ (reference sequence). Trimming took off 5 bases at V and 5 bases at J, with 15 bases between the two ends. The CDR3 length is 14 residues. The CDR3 DNA sequence: TGTGCCAGCAGCGGCGCCAGGGGATGGACTGAAGCTTTCTTT. It translates to CASSGARGWTEAFF.

The rearrangement uses TRBV5-1 and TRBJ2-7, with 9 nucleotides matching TRBD2. CDR1 and CDR2 (germline): SGHRS, YFSETQ. V was pared by 4 bases and J by 5 bases, with 10 bases of the junction left unmatched. The CDR3 has 15 amino acids. The CDR3 region is CASSRLGSGRHEQYF. CDR3 DNA sequence: TGCGCCAGCAGCCGGCTAGGGAGCGGGAGGCACGAGCAGTACTTC.

This chain links TRBV4-1 with TRBJ1-1; TRBD1 agrees at 8 bases. The CDR3 has 16 residues. V lost 1 base to trimming and J lost 4 bases; unmatched junction nucleotides: 8. CDR1 and CDR2 from the germline V gene are MGHRA and YSYEKL. The CDR3 reads CASSQARTGRGTEAFF. The CDR3 DNA sequence: TGCGCCAGCAGCCAAGCCCGGACAGGGAGGGGCACTGAAGCTTTCTTT.

The rearrangement joins TRBV7-9 to TRBJ1-5; D is unresolved. This CDR3 comprises 11 residues. V gave up 5 bases and J gave up 9 bases, with 8 bases separating them. Per the germline V gene, CDR1 is SEHNR and CDR2 is FQNEAQ (reference sequence). CDR3 amino acids: CASSPGGPQHF. The CDR3 DNA reads TGTGCCAGCAGCCCGGGTGGGCCCCAGCATTTT.

CDR3 bases: TGTGCCACCAGCGGCCCGGACAGGGTAAGACAGTATTTT. It encodes CATSGPDRVRQYF. The rearrangement links TRBV15 to TRBJ2-3; TRBD1 agrees at 8 bases. Germline CDR1 reads LNHNV; CDR2 reads YYDKDF (reference sequence). The CDR3 loop spans 13 amino acids. The V and J ends lost 5 bases and 12 bases, in that order; junction bases with no gene match: 10.

The chain uses TRBV6-5 and TRBJ1-5, with 7 bases that match TRBD1. In germline, CDR1 is MNHEY, CDR2 SVGAGI. After removal of 2 bases from V and 6 bases from J, the junction contained 4 bases not matched to a gene. The CDR3 consists of 14 residues. CDR3 loop: CASSYRGRGQPQHF. The CDR3 DNA sequence: TGTGCCAGCAGTTACAGGGGGCGCGGTCAGCCCCAGCATTTT.